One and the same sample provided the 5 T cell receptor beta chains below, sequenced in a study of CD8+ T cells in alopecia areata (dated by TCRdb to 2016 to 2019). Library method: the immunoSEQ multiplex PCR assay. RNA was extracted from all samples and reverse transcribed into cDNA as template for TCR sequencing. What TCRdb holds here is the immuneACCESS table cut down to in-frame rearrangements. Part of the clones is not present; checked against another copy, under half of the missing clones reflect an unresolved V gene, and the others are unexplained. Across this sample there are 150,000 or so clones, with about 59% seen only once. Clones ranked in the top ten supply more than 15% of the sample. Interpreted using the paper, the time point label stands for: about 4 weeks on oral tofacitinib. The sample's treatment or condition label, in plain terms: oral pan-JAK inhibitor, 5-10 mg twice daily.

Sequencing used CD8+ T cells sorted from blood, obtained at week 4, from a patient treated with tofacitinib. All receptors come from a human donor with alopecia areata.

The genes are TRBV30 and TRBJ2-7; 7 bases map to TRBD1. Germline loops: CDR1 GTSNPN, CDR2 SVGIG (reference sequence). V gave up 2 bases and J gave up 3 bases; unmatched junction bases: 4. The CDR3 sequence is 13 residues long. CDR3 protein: CAWSPAGGYEQYF. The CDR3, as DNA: TGTGCCTGGAGTCCCGCAGGGGGCTACGAGCAGTACTTC.

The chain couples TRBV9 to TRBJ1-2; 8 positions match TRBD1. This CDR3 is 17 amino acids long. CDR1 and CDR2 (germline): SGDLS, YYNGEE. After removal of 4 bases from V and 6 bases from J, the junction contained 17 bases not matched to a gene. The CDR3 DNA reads TGTGCCAGCAGCCCCTACCATCGGACAGGGTTGGAGCATGGCTACACCTTC. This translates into CASSPYHRTGLEHGYTF.

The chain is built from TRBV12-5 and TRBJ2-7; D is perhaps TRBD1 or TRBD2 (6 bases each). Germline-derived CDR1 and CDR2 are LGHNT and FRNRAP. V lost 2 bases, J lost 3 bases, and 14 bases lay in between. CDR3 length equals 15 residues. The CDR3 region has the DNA TGTGCTAGTGGTTTGAACAGGGACTCAGGCTACGAGCAGTACTTC. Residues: CASGLNRDSGYEQYF.

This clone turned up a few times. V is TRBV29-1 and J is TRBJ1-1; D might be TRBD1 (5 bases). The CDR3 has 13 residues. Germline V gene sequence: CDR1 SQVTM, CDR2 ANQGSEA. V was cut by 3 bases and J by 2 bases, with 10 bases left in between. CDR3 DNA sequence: TGCAGCGTTGAGGCAGGGATAAACACTGAAGCTTTCTTT. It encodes CSVEAGINTEAFF. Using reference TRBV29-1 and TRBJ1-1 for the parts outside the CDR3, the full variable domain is SAVISQKPSRDICQRGTSLTIQCQVDSQVTMMFWYRQQPGQSLTLIATANQGSEATYESGFVIDKFPISRPNLTFSTLTVSNMSPEDSSIYLCSVEAGINTEAFFGQGTRLTVV.

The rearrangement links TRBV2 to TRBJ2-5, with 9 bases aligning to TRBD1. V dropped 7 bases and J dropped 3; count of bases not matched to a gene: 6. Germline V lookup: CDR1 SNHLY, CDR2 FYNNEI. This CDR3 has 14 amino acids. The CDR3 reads CASKPGQGEETQYF. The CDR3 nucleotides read TGTGCCAGCAAACCGGGACAGGGCGAAGAGACCCAGTACTTC.